This TCR beta chain was recorded in a study of T cells in Graves' hyperthyroidism and ophthalmopathy. Whole-study context: Specimen type is peripheral blood, collected at initial diagnosis prior to any treatment.

The sample holds many counts of this clonotype. Its target is not known. Germline CDR1 MNHEY, CDR2 SMNVEV (reference sequence). The trim removed 0 bases at V and 5 bases at J, leaving 8 bases unmatched. The CDR3 sequence is 16 residues long. Whole-study results and caveats: Blood shared most expanded thyroid clonotypes above 0.001.

A lack of ophthalmopathy progression within 18 months defined stable Graves' hyperthyroidism. Source material for PBMCs was 9 to 10 ml fresh peripheral blood. Using RNA transcripts as the source, TCR beta CDR3 regions were amplified. The study used the HTBI primer set for a first-round RT-PCR of the TCR CDR3. TCRdb processed the multiplex PCR reads anew with MiXCR; each CDR3 protein has one entry. This sample carries about 400,000 distinct CDR3 sequences, around 14% of them seen once, and the ten largest clones take around 7.3%. The TCR was taken from a woman in her late teens or twenties with Graves' hyperthyroidism. V and J are TRBV27 and TRBJ2-5, with 8 nucleotides matching TRBD1. Sequencing was done on a sample of blood. The DNA for the CDR3 is TGTGCCAGCAGTTTATCCGGACAGGGTATAGGGGAGACCCAGTACTTC. The encoded protein is CASSLSGQGIGETQYF.